One sample yielded the 31 T cell receptor beta chains listed below, sequenced in a study of CD4 T cells in relation to SARS-CoV-2 and coronaviruses. The method was immunoSEQ multiplex PCR; TCRdb's version includes in-frame clones alone and lacks a portion of them. The sample lists about 36,000 clones, about four fifths occurring once. Antigens for these TCRs are unknown. Sequences were obtained from naive CD4+ T cells from PBMCs, cultured in vitro. Indicated subset: naive CD4+ T cells isolated by negative enrichment. The receptor source for this set is an adult with COVID-19.

The CDR3 is CASSLRQAENSPLHF. The CDR3 nucleotides read TGTGCCAGCAGCTTACGACAGGCTGAAAATTCACCCCTCCACTTT. The V call is TRBV7-9, the J call TRBJ1-6; D may be TRBD1 (6 bases). CDR3 length: 15 residues. Trimming removed 2 bases from V and 7 bases from J, with 12 bases in between. CDR1 is SEHNR and CDR2 is FQNEAQ in the germline V gene (reference sequence).

The chain couples TRBV18 to TRBJ2-2; the D gene is possibly TRBD2 (6 bases). Trimming removed 0 bases from V and 3 bases from J, with 14 bases in between. Germline V gives CDR1 KGHSH, CDR2 LQKENI. The CDR3 spans 17 residues. The CDR3 region is CASSPPDGRGDTGELFF. In DNA form, the CDR3 reads TGTGCCAGCTCACCACCAGACGGGAGAGGGGACACCGGGGAGCTGTTTTTT.

V is TRBV20-1 and J is TRBJ2-7; maybe TRBD2 (6 bases). This CDR3 is 11 amino acids long. The V gene lost 3 bases and the J gene lost 3 bases, with 6 bases spanning the gap. Germline CDR1 DFQATT, CDR2 SNEGSKA (reference sequence). In DNA form, the CDR3 reads TGCAGTGCTAGCGGGGGCTACGAGCAGTACTTC. Translated, it gives CSASGGYEQYF.

The rearrangement joins TRBV2 to TRBJ2-1, with 7 bases aligning to TRBD2. From germline, CDR1 is SNHLY and CDR2 FYNNEI. The trim removed 1 base at V and 7 bases at J, leaving 1 base unmatched. CDR3 length: 13 amino acids. The CDR3 reads CASSEGTRNEQFF. The CDR3 DNA follows: TGTGCCAGCAGTGAAGGGACTAGGAATGAGCAGTTCTTC.

This clone was seen more than once but under ten times. V gene TRBV28 combines with J gene TRBJ1-5, with TRBD1 identical over 8 bases. Trimming at V came to 6 bases and at J to 3 bases, leaving 13 bases not matched to a gene. The CDR3 is made up of 17 amino acids. CDR1 MDHEN and CDR2 SYDVKM come from the germline V gene. CDR3 sequence: CASSNHQGAGINQPQHF. CDR3 in DNA: TGTGCCAGCAGCAATCACCAGGGGGCGGGAATCAATCAGCCCCAGCATTTT.

V gene TRBV28 combines with J gene TRBJ2-7, with a possible D match to TRBD1 (6 bases). Germline CDR1 is MDHEN and CDR2 is SYDVKM. CDR3 length equals 15 residues. V lost 5 bases and J lost 1, with 15 bases in between. The CDR3 region has the DNA TGTGCCAGCAGTCTAGGGGGAGTTAAGTCCTACGAGCAGTACTTC. The encoded protein is CASSLGGVKSYEQYF.

The chain couples TRBV7-2 to TRBJ2-1; no definite D call. The CDR3 runs 13 residues. Deletions cut 5 bases from V and 5 bases from J, with 10 bases between. Per the germline V gene, CDR1 is SGHTA and CDR2 is FQGNSA. CDR3 loop: CASSRTMDNEQFF. The CDR3 nucleotides read TGTGCCAGCAGCCGGACGATGGACAATGAGCAGTTCTTC. Full variable domain (outside the CDR3, taken from reference TRBV7-2 and TRBJ2-1): GAGVSQSPSNKVTEKGKDVELRCDPISGHTALYWYRQSLGQGLEFLIYFQGNSAPDKSGLPSDRFSAERTGGSVSTLTIQRTQQEDSAVYLCASSRTMDNEQFFGPGTRLTVL.

The chain has TRBV9 and TRBJ2-4, with TRBD2 as a possible D gene (5 bases). The CDR3 extends over 13 amino acids. Germline loops: CDR1 SGDLS, CDR2 YYNGEE. V shed 0 bases and J shed 5 bases, with 6 bases lying between them. The DNA for the CDR3 is TGTGCCAGCAGCGTAGGGCGGGAAAACATTCAGTACTTC. The encoded protein is CASSVGRENIQYF.

The genes are TRBV4-1 and TRBJ2-7, with 11 positions matching TRBD2. Germline CDR1 and CDR2: MGHRA and YSYEKL. The junction had 8 bases not matched to a gene; V was cut back by 0 bases and J by 1 base. CDR3 size: 18 residues. CDR3: CASSQELAGGGASYEQYF. CDR3 bases: TGCGCCAGCAGCCAAGAGCTAGCGGGAGGCGGTGCGTCCTACGAGCAGTACTTC.

V is TRBV25-1 and J is TRBJ2-5; no definite D call. This CDR3 comprises 16 residues. Germline V CDR1 and CDR2: MGHDK, SYGVNS. Trimming took off 2 bases at V and 5 bases at J, with 18 bases between the two ends. The CDR3 DNA reads as TGTGCCAGCAGTGAAGGGCGTATGGGGTCTGGGGAGACCCAGTACTTC. Translation gives CASSEGRMGSGETQYF.

This clone was found a few times. The genes are TRBV7-2 and TRBJ1-3, with no clear D. The ends were cut back, 4 bases at V and 0 bases at J, with 13 bases in the middle. CDR1 is SGHTA, CDR2 FQGNSA, per germline. The CDR3 runs to 16 residues. Here the CDR3 reads CASSSPLTISGNTIYF. Written as DNA, the CDR3 is TGTGCCAGCAGCTCCCCCCTGACAATCTCTGGAAACACCATATATTTT. Combining the CDR3 with reference TRBV7-2 and TRBJ1-3 gives the whole variable domain GAGVSQSPSNKVTEKGKDVELRCDPISGHTALYWYRQSLGQGLEFLIYFQGNSAPDKSGLPSDRFSAERTGGSVSTLTIQRTQQEDSAVYLCASSSPLTISGNTIYFGEGSWLTVV.

The chain has TRBV7-9 and TRBJ1-1; tentatively, D is TRBD1 (6 bases). This CDR3 is 14 amino acids long. Germline CDR1 reads SEHNR; CDR2 reads FQNEAQ (reference sequence). V was clipped by 6 bases and J by 1 base, with 12 bases between them. Here the CDR3 reads CASRAGTTNTEAFF. The CDR3 DNA reads as TGTGCCAGCAGGGCCGGGACAACGAACACTGAAGCTTTCTTT.

V usage is TRBV28 and J usage is TRBJ2-3, with 10 bases that match TRBD2. V lost 5 bases and J lost 1; bases outside the gene matches: 6. The germline V gene has CDR1 MDHEN and CDR2 SYDVKM. The CDR3 sequence is 16 residues long. This CDR3 reads CASSPHGLAGTDTQYF. The CDR3 DNA reads as TGTGCCAGCAGTCCACACGGACTAGCGGGCACAGATACGCAGTATTTT.

The chain joins TRBV28 to TRBJ2-6; 10 nucleotides agree with TRBD1. This CDR3 is built from 18 residues. Germline values: CDR1 MDHEN, CDR2 SYDVKM. V lost 6 bases, J lost 1 base, and 9 bases stayed unmatched. The CDR3 is CASRLEGQGRSGANVLTF. In DNA, the CDR3 is TGTGCCAGCAGACTCGAGGGACAGGGGAGGTCTGGGGCCAACGTCCTGACTTTC.

The V gene is TRBV30, the J gene TRBJ2-7; possible D gene TRBD1, 6 bases. Germline V gene data show CDR1 as GTSNPN and CDR2 as SVGIG (reference sequence). The CDR3 contains 15 residues. With 0 bases removed from V and 0 bases from J, the gap between germline ends came to 12 bases. The CDR3 DNA follows: TGTGCCTGGAGTGTAGGCCAGGACAGCTCCTACGAGCAGTACTTC. Translation gives CAWSVGQDSSYEQYF.

This rearrangement joins TRBV5-1 to TRBJ2-7, with 10 bases lining up with TRBD1. Germline CDR1 SGHRS, CDR2 YFSETQ. Trimming at V came to 2 bases and at J to 6 bases, leaving 8 bases not matched to a gene. The CDR3 runs 15 residues. The CDR3 DNA follows: TGCGCCAGCAGCTTACAAGACAGGGGGCCGCGCGAGCAGTACTTC. The encoded protein is CASSLQDRGPREQYF.

The chain joins TRBV6-2 or TRBV6-3 to TRBJ2-5, with 14 bases matching TRBD2. J was trimmed by 4 bases and V by 6 bases; bases with no gene match: 10. CDR3 length: 17 residues. Per germline, CDR1 MNHEY and CDR2 SVGEGT. This CDR3 is CASSHRTSGRFTETQYF. CDR3 sequence (DNA): TGTGCCAGCAGCCACAGGACTAGCGGGAGGTTTACAGAGACCCAGTACTTC.

This chain uses TRBV4-2 with TRBJ2-1; perhaps TRBD2 as D (6 bases). The V end was cut by 1 base, the J end by 9 bases, with 10 bases between. This CDR3 has 13 residues. CDR1 LGHNA and CDR2 YNFKEQ come from the germline V gene. The CDR3 DNA reads as TGTGCCAGCAGCCAAGCGCAGGGAGGTGAGCAGTTCTTC. Protein: CASSQAQGGEQFF.

This chain joins TRBV6-2 or TRBV6-3 and TRBJ2-1, with 14 bases that match TRBD2. The CDR3 contains 18 residues. Trimming cost V 5 bases and J 2 bases; bases outside gene matches: 8. Per the germline V gene, CDR1 is MNHEY and CDR2 is SVGEGT. CDR3 nucleotides: TGTGCCAGCAGTCTACGGACTAGCGGGAGGCCACCCTACAATGAGCAGTTCTTC. Translating it yields CASSLRTSGRPPYNEQFF.

The V and J genes are TRBV16 and TRBJ1-4, with D perhaps matching TRBD1 (5 bases). Germline lookup yields CDR1 KGHSY and CDR2 FQNENV. The germline V and J ends were trimmed by 0 bases and 8 bases, with 13 bases remaining between them. CDR3 length equals 15 residues. CDR3 bases: TGTGCCAGCAGCCAATCGTGGCAGGGAGGCGAAAAACTGTTTTTT. It is translated as CASSQSWQGGEKLFF.

The V call is TRBV10-3, the J call TRBJ2-7, with D unclear. This CDR3 is 12 amino acids long. Germline loops: CDR1 ENHRY, CDR2 SYGVKD. V was clipped by 3 bases and J by 6 bases, with 9 bases between them. The CDR3 loop is CAISDSRFEQYF. The CDR3 region has the DNA TGTGCCATCAGTGATAGTCGGTTCGAGCAGTACTTC.

The rearrangement uses TRBV28 and TRBJ1-5, with TRBD1 as a possible D gene (6 bases). Trimming left V 2 bases short and J 1 base short, with 12 bases between. The CDR3 is made up of 16 amino acids. Germline CDR1 reads MDHEN; CDR2 reads SYDVKM. This CDR3 is CASSLSRGSSNQPQHF. Here the CDR3 DNA reads TGTGCCAGCAGTTTAAGTAGGGGGTCGAGCAATCAGCCCCAGCATTTT. The full variable domain, completed using reference TRBV28 and TRBJ1-5, is DVKVTQSSRYLVKRTGEKVFLECVQDMDHENMFWYRQDPGLGLRLIYFSYDVKMKEKGDIPEGYSVSREKKERFSLILESASTNQTSMYLCASSLSRGSSNQPQHFGDGTRLSIL.

CDR3 in amino acids: CASSLEGGATYNEQFF. Here the CDR3 DNA reads TGTGCCAGCAGCTTAGAAGGGGGAGCCACCTACAATGAGCAGTTCTTC. This sequence joins TRBV11-3 and TRBJ2-1, with a weak D call TRBD1 (6 bases). V gave up 0 bases and J gave up 2 bases, with 11 bases separating them. This CDR3 has 16 amino acids. The germline V gene has CDR1 SGHNT and CDR2 YENEEA.

V gene TRBV7-9 combines with J gene TRBJ1-1; no clear D. V was clipped by 1 base and J by 6 bases, with 15 bases between them. The CDR3 is made up of 15 amino acids. Germline CDR1 and CDR2: SEHNR and FQNEAQ (reference sequence). CDR3 DNA sequence: TGTGCCAGCAGCTTAGAGGGTCTTACGACGTCTGAAGCTTTCTTT. Amino acids: CASSLEGLTTSEAFF. Complete variable domain (other parts from reference TRBV7-9 and TRBJ1-1): DTGVSQNPRHKITKRGQNVTFRCDPISEHNRLYWYRQTLGQGPEFLTYFQNEAQLEKSRLLSDRFSAERPKGSFSTLEIQRTEQGDSAMYLCASSLEGLTTSEAFFGQGTRLTVV.

The V and J genes are TRBV28 and TRBJ2-1; tentative D call: TRBD1 (5 bases). The V gene lost 6 bases and the J gene lost 7 bases, with 13 bases spanning the gap. The CDR3 totals 13 residues. Germline V gene data show CDR1 as MDHEN and CDR2 as SYDVKM. The CDR3 reads CASSLLRGNEQFF. DNA for the CDR3: TGTGCCAGCAGCCTTCTTAGGGGAAATGAGCAGTTCTTC.

This chain uses TRBV5-1 with TRBJ2-3; no firm D call. Trimming stripped 0 bases from V and 1 base from J, with 6 bases between. Germline V CDR1 and CDR2: SGHRS, YFSETQ. This CDR3 has 14 amino acids. The CDR3 nucleotides are TGCGCCAGCAGCTTGGCTCCGGGCACAGATACGCAGTATTTT. It codes for CASSLAPGTDTQYF.

The rearrangement joins TRBV2 to TRBJ2-2; possibly TRBD1 or TRBD2 for D (6 bases each). Germline V CDR1 and CDR2: SNHLY, FYNNEI. This CDR3 spans 14 amino acids. Trimming took 7 bases from V and 0 from J, leaving 9 bases between them. The CDR3 sequence is CASTGEANTGELFF. CDR3 DNA: TGTGCCAGCACAGGGGAGGCGAACACCGGGGAGCTGTTTTTT.

This clone has just a few counts. The V and J genes are TRBV3-1 (or the pseudogene TRBV3-2) and TRBJ2-2; D is perhaps TRBD2 (5 bases). The CDR3 length is 16 residues. Germline CDR1 LGHDT, CDR2 YNNKEL (reference sequence). V was shortened by 4 bases and J by 0 bases, with 12 bases between the two germline ends. The CDR3 DNA reads as TGTGCCAGCAGCCCCGAGGGCGGAGCGAACACCGGGGAGCTGTTTTTT. The encoded protein is CASSPEGGANTGELFF.

The chain links TRBV5-4 to TRBJ2-7; perhaps TRBD1 as D (6 bases). Per germline, CDR1 SGHNT and CDR2 YYREEE (reference sequence). The V and J ends lost 4 bases and 2 bases respectively, with 19 bases between them. The CDR3 length is 16 residues. The CDR3 spells CASSKPPGTSTYEQYF. The DNA for the CDR3 is TGTGCCAGCAGCAAGCCACCCGGGACATCGACCTACGAGCAGTACTTC.

V gene TRBV7-9 combines with J gene TRBJ2-5; the match to TRBD1 covers 7 bases. This CDR3 has 14 amino acids. Germline V gene lookup returns CDR1 SEHNR and CDR2 FQNEAQ (reference sequence). V lost 5 bases, J lost 4 bases, and 7 bases stayed unmatched. CDR3 DNA sequence: TGTGCCAGCAGCAGCGATAGGGGGCTAGAGACCCAGTACTTC. Amino acids: CASSSDRGLETQYF. Drawing the rest from reference TRBV7-9 and TRBJ2-5, the complete variable domain is DTGVSQNPRHKITKRGQNVTFRCDPISEHNRLYWYRQTLGQGPEFLTYFQNEAQLEKSRLLSDRFSAERPKGSFSTLEIQRTEQGDSAMYLCASSSDRGLETQYFGPGTRLLVL.

The rearrangement links TRBV10-3 to TRBJ2-3; D is unresolved. Germline lookup yields CDR1 ENHRY and CDR2 SYGVKD. The ends were cut back, 0 bases at V and 0 bases at J, with 10 bases in the middle. The CDR3 loop spans 16 amino acids. As DNA, the CDR3 is TGTGCCATCAGTGAGTCCCCAAGCGCTAGCACAGATACGCAGTATTTT. Translated: CAISESPSASTDTQYF.